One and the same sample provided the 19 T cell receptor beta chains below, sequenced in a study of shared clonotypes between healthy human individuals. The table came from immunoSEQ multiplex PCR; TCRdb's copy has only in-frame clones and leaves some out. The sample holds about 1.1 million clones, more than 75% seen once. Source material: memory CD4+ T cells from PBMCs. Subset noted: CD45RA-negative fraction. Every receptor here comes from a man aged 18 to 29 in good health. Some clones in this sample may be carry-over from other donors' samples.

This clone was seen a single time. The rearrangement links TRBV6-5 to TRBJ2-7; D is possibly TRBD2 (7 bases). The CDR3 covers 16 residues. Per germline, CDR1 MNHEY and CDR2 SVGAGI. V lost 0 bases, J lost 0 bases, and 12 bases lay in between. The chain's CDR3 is CASSYSGGGGSYEQYF. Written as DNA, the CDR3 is TGTGCCAGCAGTTACTCCGGGGGAGGGGGCTCCTACGAGCAGTACTTC.

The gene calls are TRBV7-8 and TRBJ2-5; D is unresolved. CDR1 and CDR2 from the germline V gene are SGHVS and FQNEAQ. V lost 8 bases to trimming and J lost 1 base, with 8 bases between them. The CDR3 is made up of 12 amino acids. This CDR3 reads CASARIQETQYF. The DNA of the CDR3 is TGTGCCAGCGCCCGGATCCAAGAGACCCAGTACTTC.

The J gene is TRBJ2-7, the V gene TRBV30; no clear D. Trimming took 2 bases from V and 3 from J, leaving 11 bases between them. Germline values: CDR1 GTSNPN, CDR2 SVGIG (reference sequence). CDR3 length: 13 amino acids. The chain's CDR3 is CAWSQSSGYEQYF. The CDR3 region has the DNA TGTGCCTGGAGTCAAAGCAGTGGCTACGAGCAGTACTTC. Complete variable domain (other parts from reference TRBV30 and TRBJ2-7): SQTIHQWPATLVQPVGSPLSLECTVEGTSNPNLYWYRQAAGRGLQLLFYSVGIGQISSEVPQNLSASRPQDRQFILSSKKLLLSDSGFYLCAWSQSSGYEQYFGPGTRLTVT.

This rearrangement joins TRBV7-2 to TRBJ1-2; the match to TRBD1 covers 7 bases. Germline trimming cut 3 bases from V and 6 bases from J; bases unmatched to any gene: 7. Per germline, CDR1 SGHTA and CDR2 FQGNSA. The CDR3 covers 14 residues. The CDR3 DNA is TGTGCCAGCAGCTTTACAGGGGCAGGGGATGGCTACACCTTC. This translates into CASSFTGAGDGYTF.

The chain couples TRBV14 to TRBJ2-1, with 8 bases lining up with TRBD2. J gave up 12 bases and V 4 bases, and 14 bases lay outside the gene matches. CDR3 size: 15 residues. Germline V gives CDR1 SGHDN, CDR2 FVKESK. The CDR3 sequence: CASSLQRESYWRQFF. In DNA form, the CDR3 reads TGTGCCAGCAGCCTCCAGCGGGAGTCTTATTGGCGGCAGTTCTTC.

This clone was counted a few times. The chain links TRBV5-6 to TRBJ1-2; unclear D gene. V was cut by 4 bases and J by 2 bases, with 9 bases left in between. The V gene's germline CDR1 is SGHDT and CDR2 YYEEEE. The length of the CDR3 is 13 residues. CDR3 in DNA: TGTGCCAGCAGCGTACAATTGAACTATGGCTACACCTTC. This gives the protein CASSVQLNYGYTF.

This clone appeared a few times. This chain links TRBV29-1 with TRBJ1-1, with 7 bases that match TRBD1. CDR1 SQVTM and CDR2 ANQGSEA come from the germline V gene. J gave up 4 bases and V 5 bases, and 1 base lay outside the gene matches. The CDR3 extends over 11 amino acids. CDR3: CSVRQGTEAFF. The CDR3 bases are TGCAGCGTTCGACAGGGCACTGAAGCTTTCTTT. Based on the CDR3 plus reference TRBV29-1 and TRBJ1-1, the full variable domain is SAVISQKPSRDICQRGTSLTIQCQVDSQVTMMFWYRQQPGQSLTLIATANQGSEATYESGFVIDKFPISRPNLTFSTLTVSNMSPEDSSIYLCSVRQGTEAFFGQGTRLTVV.

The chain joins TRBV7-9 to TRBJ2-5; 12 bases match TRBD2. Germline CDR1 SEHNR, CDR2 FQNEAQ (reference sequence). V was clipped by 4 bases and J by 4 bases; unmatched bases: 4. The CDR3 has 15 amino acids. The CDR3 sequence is CASSSPGLAGETQYF. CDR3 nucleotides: TGTGCCAGCAGCTCACCGGGACTAGCGGGAGAGACCCAGTACTTC. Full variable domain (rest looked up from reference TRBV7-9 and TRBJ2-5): DTGVSQNPRHKITKRGQNVTFRCDPISEHNRLYWYRQTLGQGPEFLTYFQNEAQLEKSRLLSDRFSAERPKGSFSTLEIQRTEQGDSAMYLCASSSPGLAGETQYFGPGTRLLVL.

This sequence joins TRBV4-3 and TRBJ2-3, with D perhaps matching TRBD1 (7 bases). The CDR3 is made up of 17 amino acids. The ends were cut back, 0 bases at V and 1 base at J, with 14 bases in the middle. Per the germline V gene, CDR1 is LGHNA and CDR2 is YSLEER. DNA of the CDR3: TGCGCCAGCAGCCAAGAAAGCGGAGGGGGCGGCACAGATACGCAGTATTTT. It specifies CASSQESGGGGTDTQYF.

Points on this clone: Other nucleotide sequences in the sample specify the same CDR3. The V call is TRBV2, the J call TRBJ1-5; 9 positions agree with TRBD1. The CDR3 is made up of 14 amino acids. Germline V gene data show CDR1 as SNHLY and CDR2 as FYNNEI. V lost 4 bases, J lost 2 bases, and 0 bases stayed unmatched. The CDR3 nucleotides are TGTGCCAGCAGTGGACAGGGGGGCAATCAGCCCCAGCATTTT. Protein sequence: CASSGQGGNQPQHF.

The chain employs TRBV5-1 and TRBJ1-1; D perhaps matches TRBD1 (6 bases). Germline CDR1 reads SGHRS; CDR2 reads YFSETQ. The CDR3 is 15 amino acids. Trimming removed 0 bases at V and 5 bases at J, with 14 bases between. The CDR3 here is CASSLEAGVGTEAFF. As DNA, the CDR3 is TGCGCCAGCAGCTTGGAGGCAGGGGTAGGGACTGAAGCTTTCTTT.

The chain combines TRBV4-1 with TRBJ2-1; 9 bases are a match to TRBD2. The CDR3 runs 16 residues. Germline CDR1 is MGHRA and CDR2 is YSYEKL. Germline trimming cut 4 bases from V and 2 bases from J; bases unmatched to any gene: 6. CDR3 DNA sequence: TGCGCCAGCAGCCTTCCGGGGACTAGCCCCTACAATGAGCAGTTCTTC. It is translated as CASSLPGTSPYNEQFF.

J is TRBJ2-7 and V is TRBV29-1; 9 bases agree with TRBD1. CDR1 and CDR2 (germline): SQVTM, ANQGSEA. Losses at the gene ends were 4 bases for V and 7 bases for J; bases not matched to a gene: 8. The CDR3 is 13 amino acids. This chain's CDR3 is CSVAQGASGEQYF. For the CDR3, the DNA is TGCAGCGTTGCACAGGGGGCTTCGGGAGAGCAGTACTTC.

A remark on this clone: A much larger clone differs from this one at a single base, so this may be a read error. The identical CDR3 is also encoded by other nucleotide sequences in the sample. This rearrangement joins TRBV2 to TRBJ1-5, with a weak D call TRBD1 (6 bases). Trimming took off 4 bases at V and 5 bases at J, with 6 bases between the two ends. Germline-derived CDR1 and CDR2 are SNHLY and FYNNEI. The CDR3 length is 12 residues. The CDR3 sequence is CASSGGHQPQHF. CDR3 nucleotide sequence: TGTGCCAGCAGTGGGGGGCATCAGCCCCAGCATTTT.

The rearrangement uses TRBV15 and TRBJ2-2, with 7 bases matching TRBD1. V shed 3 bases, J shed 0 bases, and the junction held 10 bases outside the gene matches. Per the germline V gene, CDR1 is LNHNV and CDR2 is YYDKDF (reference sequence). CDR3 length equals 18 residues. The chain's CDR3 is CATSSLLTGQTNTGELFF. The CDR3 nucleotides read TGTGCCACCAGCAGTCTTCTAACGGGACAGACGAACACCGGGGAGCTGTTTTTT. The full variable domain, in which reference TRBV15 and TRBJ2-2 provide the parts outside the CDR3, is DAMVIQNPRYQVTQFGKPVTLSCSQTLNHNVMYWYQQKSSQAPKLLFHYYDKDFNNEADTPDNFQSRRPNTSFCFLDIRSPGLGDTAMYLCATSSLLTGQTNTGELFFGEGSRLTVL.

The CDR3 DNA follows: TGCAGCGTTGTTTGGTGGAGCTCCTACAATGAGCAGTTCTTC. This sequence encodes CSVVWWSSYNEQFF. The chain employs TRBV29-1 and TRBJ2-1, with unresolved D. Trimming took 4 bases from V and 0 from J, leaving 10 bases between them. Germline V gene sequence: CDR1 SQVTM, CDR2 ANQGSEA. The CDR3 totals 14 residues.

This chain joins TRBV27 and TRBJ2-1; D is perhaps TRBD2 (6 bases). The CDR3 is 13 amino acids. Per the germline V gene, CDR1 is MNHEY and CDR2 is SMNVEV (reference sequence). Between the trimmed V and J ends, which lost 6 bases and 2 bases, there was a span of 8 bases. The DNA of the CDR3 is TGTGCCAGCAGGCGACTAGCCTACAATGAGCAGTTCTTC. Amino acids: CASRRLAYNEQFF.

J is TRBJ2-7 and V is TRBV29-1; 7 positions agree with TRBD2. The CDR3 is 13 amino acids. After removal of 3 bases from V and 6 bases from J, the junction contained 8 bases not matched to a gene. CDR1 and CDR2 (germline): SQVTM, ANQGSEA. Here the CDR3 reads CSVEGRGSTEQYF. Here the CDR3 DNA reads TGCAGCGTTGAGGGGAGGGGATCAACCGAGCAGTACTTC.

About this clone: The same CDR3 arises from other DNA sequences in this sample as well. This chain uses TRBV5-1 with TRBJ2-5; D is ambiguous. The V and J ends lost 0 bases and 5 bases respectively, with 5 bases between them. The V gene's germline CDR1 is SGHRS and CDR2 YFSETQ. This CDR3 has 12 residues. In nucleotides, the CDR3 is TGCGCCAGCAGCTTGGCCGGCGAGACCCAGTACTTC. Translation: CASSLAGETQYF.